This T cell receptor beta chain is from a study of post-analysis software for immune sequencing data. Study as a whole: Recorded subtypes: relapsing-remitting, secondary progressive, progressive-relapsing; some patients unannotated.

Presence of unique molecular identifiers characterized the TCR beta cDNA libraries. Starting from about 0.94 to 9.7 million T cells, the study yielded roughly 0.5 million cDNA molecules. A single record per CDR3 protein comes from TCRdb applying MiXCR to the PCR reads. The sample records fewer than 850,000 distinct CDR3 sequences, approximately 44% being singletons. This clonotype has a handful of counts. Its antigen is as yet unknown. Broader study findings: Multiple sclerosis patients had significantly lower normalized Chao1 diversity than controls. F measure clustering grouped samples strongly by preparation batch.

The TCR sequence derives from a girl aged 5 to 17 with multiple sclerosis. The sequenced sample was blood.

CDR3 residues: CASSLAAQPIAKNIQYF. CDR3 bases: TGTGCCAGCAGCTTGGCTGCGCAGCCCATAGCCAAAAACATTCAGTACTTC. The chain carries TRBV5-6 and TRBJ2-4; D is uncertain. Germline CDR1 reads SGHDT; CDR2 reads YYEEEE. V was trimmed by 0 bases and J by 0 bases, leaving 13 bases between them. The CDR3 is 17 amino acids.